The 29 T cell receptor beta chains in this list originate from one sample, sequenced in a study of technical replicates of blood from a handful of donors. The repertoire was sequenced with immunoSEQ multiplex PCR; TCRdb's copy has only in-frame clones and lacks some. The sample records 40,000 to 65,000 clones, 86% being singletons. Sequencing used PBMCs. The receptors stem from a human donor in good health. Some clones in this sample may be carry-over from other donors' samples.

The chain uses TRBV11-1 and TRBJ1-1, with D tentatively TRBD1 (6 bases). CDR1 and CDR2 from the germline V gene are SGHAT and FQDESV (reference sequence). The CDR3 length is 14 residues. The germline V and J ends were trimmed by 3 bases and 1 base, with 9 bases remaining between them. The CDR3 region has the DNA TGTGCCAGCAGCTTCCTGGGACAGAACACTGAAGCTTTCTTT. This gives the protein CASSFLGQNTEAFF.

This clone has just one count. This chain connects TRBV4-3 to TRBJ2-7, with D perhaps TRBD2 (5 bases). The CDR3 spans 17 residues. Germline V gene data show CDR1 as LGHNA and CDR2 as YSLEER. Trimming stripped 2 bases from V and 6 bases from J, with 23 bases between. CDR3 in DNA: TGCGCCAGCAGCCAATCCCTCGAGAGGGTTTCCCCCTTCGAGCAGTACTTC. Its translation: CASSQSLERVSPFEQYF.

The chain has TRBV2 and TRBJ2-7, with 16 positions matching TRBD2. V shed 5 bases and J 4 bases; nucleotides not matched to a gene: 5. The CDR3 consists of 16 residues. Germline V gene lookup returns CDR1 SNHLY and CDR2 FYNNEI. Written as DNA, the CDR3 is TGTGCCAGCAGTCCGGGACTAGCGGGAGGGGCTTACGAGCAGTACTTC. This codes for CASSPGLAGGAYEQYF.

The chain has TRBV29-1 and TRBJ1-4; TRBD1 is a possible D gene (5 bases). The V end was cut by 1 base, the J end by 2 bases, with 8 bases between. The CDR3 totals 14 residues. Germline assignment: CDR1 SQVTM and CDR2 ANQGSEA. DNA of the CDR3: TGCAGCGTTGAAGGGGCAGGGACTAATGAAAAACTGTTTTTT. Its protein is CSVEGAGTNEKLFF.

V usage is TRBV19 and J usage is TRBJ2-1; TRBD1 aligns across 10 bases. The CDR3 sequence is 15 residues long. Germline CDR1 and CDR2: LNHDA and SQIVND (reference sequence). Trimming removed 3 bases from V and 10 bases from J; junction bases left unmatched: 9. The CDR3 here is CASSILPTGGEEQFF. DNA for the CDR3: TGTGCCAGTAGTATCCTTCCGACAGGGGGCGAGGAGCAGTTCTTC. Combining the CDR3 with reference TRBV19 and TRBJ2-1 gives the whole variable domain DGGITQSPKYLFRKEGQNVTLSCEQNLNHDAMYWYRQDPGQGLRLIYYSQIVNDFQKGDIAEGYSVSREKKESFPLTVTSAQKNPTAFYLCASSILPTGGEEQFFGPGTRLTVL.

The gene calls are TRBV7-2 and TRBJ2-7; 7 nucleotides match TRBD1. CDR3 length: 14 residues. From germline, CDR1 is SGHTA and CDR2 FQGNSA. Trimming removed 1 base from V and 1 base from J; junction bases left unmatched: 1. CDR3 loop: CASSLGGQSYEQYF. The CDR3 bases are TGTGCCAGCAGCTTAGGGGGACAGTCCTACGAGCAGTACTTC.

The chain carries TRBV4-2 and TRBJ1-1; tentative D call: TRBD1 (6 bases). The V end was cut by 2 bases, the J end by 6 bases, with 16 bases between. The CDR3 is 15 amino acids. Germline values: CDR1 LGHNA, CDR2 YNFKEQ. CDR3 DNA sequence: TGTGCCAGCAGCCAAACCACAGGGATTAGATCTGAAGCTTTCTTT. It encodes CASSQTTGIRSEAFF.

The CDR3 spells CASSQETRQGAFF. In DNA, the CDR3 is TGTGCCAGCAGCCAAGAAACAAGGCAGGGAGCTTTCTTT. This chain uses TRBV4-2 with TRBJ1-1, with TRBD1 as a possible D gene (5 bases). Germline assignment: CDR1 LGHNA and CDR2 YNFKEQ. V lost 0 bases to trimming and J lost 10 bases, with 12 bases between them. The CDR3 loop spans 13 amino acids.

J is TRBJ2-7 and V is TRBV4-3; 7 bases align to TRBD2. V lost 0 bases, J lost 0 bases, and 5 bases stayed unmatched. This CDR3 comprises 16 residues. The germline V gene has CDR1 LGHNA and CDR2 YSLEER. The CDR3 region is CASSQDGSGNSYEQYF. The CDR3 bases are TGCGCCAGCAGCCAAGACGGGAGCGGGAACTCCTACGAGCAGTACTTC.

V and J are TRBV7-9 and TRBJ2-7, with TRBD1 matching 7 bases. CDR1 and CDR2 from the germline V gene are SEHNR and FQNEAQ (reference sequence). The CDR3 contains 17 residues. V lost 3 bases and J lost 4; bases outside the gene matches: 15. The CDR3 coding sequence is TGTGCCAGCAGCTTGAGCTTACAGGGGCACTTGGGTTACGAGCAGTACTTC. Amino acid sequence: CASSLSLQGHLGYEQYF.

V gene TRBV6-5 combines with J gene TRBJ2-7; no clear D. Trimming cost V 0 bases and J 0 bases, with 9 bases left between them. Germline assignment: CDR1 MNHEY and CDR2 SVGAGI. The CDR3 runs to 15 residues. The CDR3 DNA follows: TGTGCCAGCAGTTACTCTGGCCCCAGCTCCTACGAGCAGTACTTC. It is translated as CASSYSGPSSYEQYF.

By its share, this clone is medium-sized. The chain links TRBV5-1 to TRBJ2-1, with 10 bases that match TRBD2. The CDR3 is made up of 14 amino acids. With 6 bases clipped from V and 3 bases from J, the junction kept 3 bases outside the gene matches. Germline V lookup: CDR1 SGHRS, CDR2 YFSETQ. The DNA of the CDR3 is TGCGCCAGCACCTTAGCGGGGGGCTACAATGAGCAGTTCTTC. Translating it yields CASTLAGGYNEQFF.

The rearrangement joins TRBV5-3 to TRBJ2-1, with 12 bases that match TRBD2. TRBV5-3 is annotated as an ORF whose role is uncertain. The CDR3 contains 18 residues. The ends lost 1 base at V and 4 bases at J; junction bases unmatched: 9. CDR3 amino acids: CARSLWLAGGSGYNEQFF. In DNA form, the CDR3 reads TGTGCCAGAAGCTTGTGGCTAGCGGGAGGGTCGGGTTACAATGAGCAGTTCTTC.

The V call is TRBV11-2, the J call TRBJ1-6, with D perhaps TRBD1 (6 bases). The germline V gene has CDR1 SGHAT and CDR2 FQNNGV. CDR3 length: 15 residues. V lost 5 bases and J 7 bases, leaving 15 bases between the germline ends. CDR3: CASSTTTGRNSPLHF. The DNA of the CDR3 is TGTGCCAGCAGCACTACTACAGGGCGAAATTCACCCCTCCACTTT.

The rearrangement joins TRBV29-1 to TRBJ2-5; TRBD2 matches at 7 bases. The length of the CDR3 is 13 residues. Looked up from germline, CDR1 is SQVTM and CDR2 is ANQGSEA. Losses at the gene ends were 6 bases for V and 3 bases for J; bases not matched to a gene: 7. The CDR3 nucleotides are TGCAGCGTGGGGGGGGTTGGCGAAGAGACCCAGTACTTC. It encodes CSVGGVGEETQYF.

The V call is TRBV5-1, the J call TRBJ1-5; the match to TRBD1 covers 7 bases. Trimming at V came to 0 bases and at J to 3 bases, leaving 3 bases not matched to a gene. The CDR3 has 15 residues. Germline V gives CDR1 SGHRS, CDR2 YFSETQ. CDR3 sequence: CASSLGDSLNQPQHF. The CDR3, as DNA: TGCGCCAGCAGCTTGGGGGACAGTCTCAATCAGCCCCAGCATTTT.

The chain is built from TRBV7-9 and TRBJ2-2, with 7 bases lining up with TRBD2. Germline V gene data show CDR1 as SEHNR and CDR2 as FQNEAQ (reference sequence). J gave up 5 bases and V 5 bases, and 11 bases lay outside the gene matches. The CDR3 totals 16 residues. The chain's CDR3 is CASSAVGGAGTGELFF. The CDR3 nucleotides are TGTGCCAGCAGCGCCGTGGGTGGAGCGGGAACCGGGGAGCTGTTTTTT.

The CDR3 nucleotides are TGTGCCAGCAGCCAAGATCCCCCTAGCGGGAGCTCCTACGAGCAGTACTTC. Its translation is CASSQDPPSGSSYEQYF. V and J are TRBV4-2 and TRBJ2-7; 10 bases are a match to TRBD2. This CDR3 is built from 17 residues. Losses at the gene ends were 0 bases for V and 0 bases for J; bases not matched to a gene: 5. The germline V gene has CDR1 LGHNA and CDR2 YNFKEQ.

The J gene is TRBJ2-3, the V gene TRBV5-4, with 9 bases fitting TRBD2. The J segment lost 1 base and the V segment lost 4 bases, leaving 7 bases of the junction unmatched. The germline V gene has CDR1 SGHNT and CDR2 YYREEE (reference sequence). CDR3 size: 16 residues. The CDR3 spells CASSTGTSLGTDTQYF. In DNA form, the CDR3 reads TGTGCCAGCAGCACCGGGACTAGCCTAGGCACAGATACGCAGTATTTT. Full variable domain (rest looked up from reference TRBV5-4 and TRBJ2-3): ETGVTQSPTHLIKTRGQQVTLRCSSQSGHNTVSWYQQALGQGPQFIFQYYREEENGRGNFPPRFSGLQFPNYSSELNVNALELDDSALYLCASSTGTSLGTDTQYFGPGTRLTVL.

This chain links TRBV20-1 with TRBJ2-1; TRBD1 is a possible D gene (6 bases). This CDR3 has 10 amino acids. V was cut by 4 bases and J by 10 bases, with 8 bases left in between. Looked up from germline, CDR1 is DFQATT and CDR2 is SNEGSKA (reference sequence). The chain's CDR3 is CSAMRGEQFF. The DNA for the CDR3 is TGCAGTGCTATGAGGGGGGAGCAGTTCTTC.

The chain carries TRBV18 and TRBJ2-3; D unclear. This CDR3 is built from 13 residues. Germline CDR1 is KGHSH and CDR2 is LQKENI. Trimming stripped 4 bases from V and 0 bases from J, with 5 bases between. The CDR3 coding sequence is TGTGCCAGCTCACTAGCTAGCACAGATACGCAGTATTTT. This translates into CASSLASTDTQYF.

The genes are TRBV27 and TRBJ2-7, with 11 nucleotides matching TRBD2. The length of the CDR3 is 13 residues. Germline-derived CDR1 and CDR2 are MNHEY and SMNVEV (reference sequence). V shed 6 bases and J 3 bases; nucleotides not matched to a gene: 1. CDR3 sequence reads: CASSLAGGYEQYF. The CDR3 nucleotides are TGTGCCAGCAGCCTAGCGGGAGGCTACGAGCAGTACTTC.

The chain carries TRBV19 and TRBJ1-2; TRBD1 aligns across 10 bases. Germline V lookup: CDR1 LNHDA, CDR2 SQIVND (reference sequence). The V and J ends lost 6 bases and 0 bases, in that order; junction bases with no gene match: 19. This CDR3 is built from 20 residues. The CDR3 reads CASSTGQGVKDERPNYGYTF. Written as DNA, the CDR3 is TGTGCCAGTAGCACCGGACAGGGGGTGAAGGACGAAAGGCCTAACTATGGCTACACCTTC.

The chain combines TRBV4-3 with TRBJ2-3, with 12 bases that match TRBD2. CDR3 length: 18 residues. V lost 4 bases to trimming and J lost 4 bases; unmatched junction nucleotides: 12. In germline, CDR1 is LGHNA, CDR2 YSLEER. CDR3 nucleotide sequence: TGCGCCAGCAGCCTTCGACTAGCGGGAGATAATGCGGCAGATACGCAGTATTTT. This sequence encodes CASSLRLAGDNAADTQYF.

The chain links TRBV2 to TRBJ1-6, with 11 bases lining up with TRBD1. Unmatched junction bases numbered 4, after V lost 6 bases and J lost 9 bases. Germline V gene lookup returns CDR1 SNHLY and CDR2 FYNNEI. The CDR3 contains 14 residues. CDR3 sequence (DNA): TGTGCCAGCAGCGGACAGGGGGCAGGTTCACCCCTCCACTTT. It yields the protein CASSGQGAGSPLHF. The full variable domain, in which reference TRBV2 and TRBJ1-6 provide the parts outside the CDR3, is EPEVTQTPSHQVTQMGQEVILRCVPISNHLYFYWYRQILGQKVEFLVSFYNNEISEKSEIFDDQFSVERPDGSNFTLKIRSTKLEDSAMYFCASSGQGAGSPLHFGNGTRLTVT.

The V call is TRBV7-3, the J call TRBJ1-1, with 9 bases aligning to TRBD1. The CDR3 runs 13 residues. J lost 8 bases, V lost 0 bases, and 1 base had no gene match. The germline V gene has CDR1 SGHTA and CDR2 FQGTGA. CDR3 DNA sequence: TGTGCCAGCAGCTTAACCGGACAGGGGGAAGCTTTCTTT. It is translated as CASSLTGQGEAFF.

The chain is built from TRBV19 and TRBJ1-3; D ambiguous. Germline V gene lookup returns CDR1 LNHDA and CDR2 SQIVND (reference sequence). The CDR3 consists of 15 residues. V was shortened by 3 bases and J by 0 bases, with 9 bases between the two germline ends. The CDR3 here is CASSMGRNSGNTIYF. CDR3 nucleotides: TGTGCCAGTAGTATGGGCAGGAACTCTGGAAACACCATATATTTT.

V gene TRBV6-5 combines with J gene TRBJ2-1; D might be TRBD2 (6 bases). The CDR3 consists of 14 residues. V gave up 5 bases and J gave up 4 bases, with 12 bases separating them. CDR1 is MNHEY, CDR2 SVGAGI, per germline. The chain's CDR3 is CASSQTRLYNEQFF. In DNA form, the CDR3 reads TGTGCCAGCAGTCAGACTAGACTGTACAATGAGCAGTTCTTC.

The rearrangement joins TRBV7-8 to TRBJ2-7, with 8 bases that match TRBD2. Germline-derived CDR1 and CDR2 are SGHVS and FQNEAQ. J lost 6 bases, V lost 2 bases, and 12 bases had no gene match. The CDR3 spans 16 residues. The CDR3 protein is CASSLPISGAPGEQYF. In nucleotides, the CDR3 is TGTGCCAGCAGCTTACCAATTAGCGGGGCTCCCGGCGAGCAGTACTTC.